This T cell receptor beta chain was identified during a study of graft-versus-host responses after intestinal transplantation. Findings and limits, study-wide: Some patients had graft-donor T cell macrochimerism. In their allografts, the ratios of graft-versus-host to host-versus-graft T cell clones were high. Recipient marrow showed GvH clones, some seen first in ileum or blood.

Germline V gene data show CDR1 as SNHLY and CDR2 as FYNNEI. There are 15 residues in the CDR3. Trimming removed 7 bases from V and 3 bases from J; junction bases left unmatched: 9. The table came from immunoSEQ multiplex PCR; TCRdb's copy has only in-frame clones and leaves some out. Here the sample spans more than 13,000 clones, roughly 68% being singletons. Processing was applied to graft tissue in order to liberate intraepithelial and lamina propria lymphocytes. About this clone: The antigen remains unidentified.

This chain connects TRBV2 to TRBJ2-7; 10 nucleotides align to TRBD2. The TCR was taken from a human patient who received an intestinal transplant, so some T cells may come from the graft donor. The sequencing here drew on ileum tissue, taken around 720 days after intestinal transplantation. The CDR3 here is CASKTTSGVYYEQYF. The CDR3 DNA sequence: TGTGCCAGCAAGACAACTAGCGGGGTATACTACGAGCAGTACTTC.